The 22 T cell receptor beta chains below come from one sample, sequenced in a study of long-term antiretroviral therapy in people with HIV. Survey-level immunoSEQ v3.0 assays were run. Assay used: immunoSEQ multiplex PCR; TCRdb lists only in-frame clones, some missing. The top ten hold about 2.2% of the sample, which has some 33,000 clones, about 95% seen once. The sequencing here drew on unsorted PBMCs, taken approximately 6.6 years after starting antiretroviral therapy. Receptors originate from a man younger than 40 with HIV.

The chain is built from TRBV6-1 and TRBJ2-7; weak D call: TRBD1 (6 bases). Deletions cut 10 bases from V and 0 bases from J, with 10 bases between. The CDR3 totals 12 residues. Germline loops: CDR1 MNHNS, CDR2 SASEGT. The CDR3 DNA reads TGTGCCATTCGGGACATCTCCTACGAGCAGTACTTC. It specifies CAIRDISYEQYF.

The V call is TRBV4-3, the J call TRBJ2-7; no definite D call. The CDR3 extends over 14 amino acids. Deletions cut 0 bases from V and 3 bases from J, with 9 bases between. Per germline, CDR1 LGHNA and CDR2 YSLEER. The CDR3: CASSQETSGYEQYF. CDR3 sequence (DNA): TGCGCCAGCAGCCAAGAGACCTCTGGCTACGAGCAGTACTTC.

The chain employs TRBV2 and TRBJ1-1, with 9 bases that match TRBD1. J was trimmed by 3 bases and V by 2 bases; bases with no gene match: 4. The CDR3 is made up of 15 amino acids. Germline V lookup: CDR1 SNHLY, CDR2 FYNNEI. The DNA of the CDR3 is TGTGCCAGCAGTGAAAGGACAGGGGTCGACACTGAAGCTTTCTTT. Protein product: CASSERTGVDTEAFF.

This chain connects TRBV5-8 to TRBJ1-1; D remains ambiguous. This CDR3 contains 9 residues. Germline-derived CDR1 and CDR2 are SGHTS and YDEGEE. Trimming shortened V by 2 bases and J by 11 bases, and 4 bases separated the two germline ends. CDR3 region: CASSFQAFF. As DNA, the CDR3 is TGTGCCAGCAGCTTTCAGGCTTTCTTT.

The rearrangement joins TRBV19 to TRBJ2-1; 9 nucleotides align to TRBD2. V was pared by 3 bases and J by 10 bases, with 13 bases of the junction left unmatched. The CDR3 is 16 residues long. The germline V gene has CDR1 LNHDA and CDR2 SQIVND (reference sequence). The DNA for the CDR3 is TGTGCCAGTAGTATTTTGGCTAGCGGGGCGGGCAGGGAGCAGTTCTTC. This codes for CASSILASGAGREQFF.

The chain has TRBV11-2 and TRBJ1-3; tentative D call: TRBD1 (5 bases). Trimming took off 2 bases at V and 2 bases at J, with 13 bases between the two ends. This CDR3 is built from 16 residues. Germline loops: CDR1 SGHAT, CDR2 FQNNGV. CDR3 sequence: CASSLRLPGTGNTIYF. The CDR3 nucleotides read TGTGCCAGCAGCTTAAGACTCCCAGGGACTGGAAACACCATATATTTT.

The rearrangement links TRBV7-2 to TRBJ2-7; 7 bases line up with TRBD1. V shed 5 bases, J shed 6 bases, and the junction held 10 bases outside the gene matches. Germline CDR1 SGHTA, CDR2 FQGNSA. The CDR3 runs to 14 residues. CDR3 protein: CASSPYRGLVEQYF. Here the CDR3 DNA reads TGTGCCAGCAGCCCGTACAGGGGTTTAGTCGAGCAGTACTTC.

The CDR3 here is CASSWDRSTEAFF. In nucleotides, the CDR3 is TGTGCCAGCAGTTGGGATCGGAGCACTGAAGCTTTCTTT. The chain uses TRBV6-1 and TRBJ1-1; D is ambiguous. V gave up 5 bases and J gave up 4 bases, with 11 bases separating them. Germline values: CDR1 MNHNS, CDR2 SASEGT. The CDR3 covers 13 residues.

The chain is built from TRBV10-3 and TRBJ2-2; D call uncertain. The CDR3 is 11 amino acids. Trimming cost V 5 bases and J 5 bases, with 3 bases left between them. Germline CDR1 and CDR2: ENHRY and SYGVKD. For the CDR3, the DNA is TGTGCCATCAGTAATACCGGGGAGCTGTTTTTT. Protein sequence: CAISNTGELFF.

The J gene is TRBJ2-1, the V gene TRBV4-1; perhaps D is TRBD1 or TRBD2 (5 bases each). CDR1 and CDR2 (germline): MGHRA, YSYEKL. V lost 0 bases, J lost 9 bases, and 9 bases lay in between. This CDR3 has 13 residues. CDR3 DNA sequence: TGCGCCAGCAGCCAAGATTGGGGGATTGAGCAGTTCTTC. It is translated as CASSQDWGIEQFF.

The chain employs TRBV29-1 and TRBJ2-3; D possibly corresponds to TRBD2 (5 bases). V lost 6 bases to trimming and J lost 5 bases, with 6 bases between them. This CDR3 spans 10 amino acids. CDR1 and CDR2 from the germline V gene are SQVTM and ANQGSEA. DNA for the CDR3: TGCAGCGTCGGGGAAGATACGCAGTATTTT. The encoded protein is CSVGEDTQYF.

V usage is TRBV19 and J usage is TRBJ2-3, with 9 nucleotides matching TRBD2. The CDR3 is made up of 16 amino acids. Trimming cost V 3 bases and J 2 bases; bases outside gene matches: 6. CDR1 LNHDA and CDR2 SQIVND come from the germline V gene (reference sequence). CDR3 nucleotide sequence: TGTGCCAGTAGTATGGTTCTAGCGGGGAACACAGATACGCAGTATTTT. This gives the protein CASSMVLAGNTDTQYF. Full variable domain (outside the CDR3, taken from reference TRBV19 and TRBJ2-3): DGGITQSPKYLFRKEGQNVTLSCEQNLNHDAMYWYRQDPGQGLRLIYYSQIVNDFQKGDIAEGYSVSREKKESFPLTVTSAQKNPTAFYLCASSMVLAGNTDTQYFGPGTRLTVL.

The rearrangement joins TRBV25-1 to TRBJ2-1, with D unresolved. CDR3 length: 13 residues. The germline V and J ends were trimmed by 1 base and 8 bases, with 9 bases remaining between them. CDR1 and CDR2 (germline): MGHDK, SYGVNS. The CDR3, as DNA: TGTGCCAGCAGTGAATTTTGGGCCTATGAGCAGTTCTTC. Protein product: CASSEFWAYEQFF.

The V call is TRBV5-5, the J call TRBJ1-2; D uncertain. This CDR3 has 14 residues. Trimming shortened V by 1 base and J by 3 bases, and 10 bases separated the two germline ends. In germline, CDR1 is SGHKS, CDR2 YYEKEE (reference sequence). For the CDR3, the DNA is TGTGCCAGCAGCTTGAGTGGGGAGTACTATGGCTACACCTTC. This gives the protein CASSLSGEYYGYTF.

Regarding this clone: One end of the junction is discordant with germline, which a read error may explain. This CDR3 reads CASSPTVYNGQFF. Written as DNA, the CDR3 is TGTGCCAGCAGCCCAACAGTATACAATGGGCAGTTCTTC. The J gene is TRBJ2-1, the V gene TRBV13; D unresolved. This CDR3 contains 13 residues. CDR1 and CDR2 (germline): PRHDT, FYEKMQ (reference sequence).

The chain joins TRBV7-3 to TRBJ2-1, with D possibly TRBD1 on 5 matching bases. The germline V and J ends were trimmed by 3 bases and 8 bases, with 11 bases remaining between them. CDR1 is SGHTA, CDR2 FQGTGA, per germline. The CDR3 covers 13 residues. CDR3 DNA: TGTGCCAGCAGCTTGCAGGGTGGGGATGAGCAGTTCTTC. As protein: CASSLQGGDEQFF. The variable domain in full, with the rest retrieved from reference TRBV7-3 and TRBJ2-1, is GAGVSQTPSNKVTEKGKYVELRCDPISGHTALYWYRQSLGQGPEFLIYFQGTGAADDSGLPNDRFFAVRPEGSVSTLKIQRTERGDSAVYLCASSLQGGDEQFFGPGTRLTVL.

CDR3 nucleotides: TGTGCCTGGAGTTCGGGGGGGGATACGCAGTATTTT. Encoded protein: CAWSSGGDTQYF. The J gene is TRBJ2-3, the V gene TRBV30, with 8 bases matching TRBD2. V dropped 2 bases and J dropped 6; count of bases not matched to a gene: 1. This CDR3 region has 12 residues. Per germline, CDR1 GTSNPN and CDR2 SVGIG (reference sequence).

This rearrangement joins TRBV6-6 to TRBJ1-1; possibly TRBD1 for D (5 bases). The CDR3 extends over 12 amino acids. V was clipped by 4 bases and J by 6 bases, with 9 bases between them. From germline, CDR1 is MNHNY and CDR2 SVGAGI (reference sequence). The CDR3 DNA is TGTGCCAGCAGTTTCTCCAGGGCTGAAGCTTTCTTT. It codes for CASSFSRAEAFF.

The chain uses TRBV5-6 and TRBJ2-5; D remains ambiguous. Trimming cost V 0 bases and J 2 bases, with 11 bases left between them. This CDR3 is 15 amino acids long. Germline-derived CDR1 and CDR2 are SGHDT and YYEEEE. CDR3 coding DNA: TGTGCCAGCAGCTTGGACGGCTACCTACAAGAGACCCAGTACTTC. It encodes CASSLDGYLQETQYF.

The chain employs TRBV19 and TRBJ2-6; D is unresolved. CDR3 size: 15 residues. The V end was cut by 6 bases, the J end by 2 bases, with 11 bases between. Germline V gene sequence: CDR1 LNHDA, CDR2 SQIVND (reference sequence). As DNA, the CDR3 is TGTGCCAGTAGCCTGAGGATAACTGGGGCCAACGTCCTGACTTTC. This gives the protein CASSLRITGANVLTF. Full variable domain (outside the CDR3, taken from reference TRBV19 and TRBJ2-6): DGGITQSPKYLFRKEGQNVTLSCEQNLNHDAMYWYRQDPGQGLRLIYYSQIVNDFQKGDIAEGYSVSREKKESFPLTVTSAQKNPTAFYLCASSLRITGANVLTFGAGSRLTVL.

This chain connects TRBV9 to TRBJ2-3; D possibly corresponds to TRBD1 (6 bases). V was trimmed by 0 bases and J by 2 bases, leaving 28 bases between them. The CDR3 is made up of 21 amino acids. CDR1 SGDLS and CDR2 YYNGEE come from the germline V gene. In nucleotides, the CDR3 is TGTGCCAGCAGCGTAGGTTCCGGGACAAAGTTCTTGAGCGGACTCACAGATACGCAGTATTTT. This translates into CASSVGSGTKFLSGLTDTQYF. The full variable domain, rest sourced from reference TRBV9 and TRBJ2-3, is DSGVTQTPKHLITATGQRVTLRCSPRSGDLSVYWYQQSLDQGLQFLIQYYNGEERAKGNILERFSAQQFPDLHSELNLSSLELGDSALYFCASSVGSGTKFLSGLTDTQYFGPGTRLTVL.

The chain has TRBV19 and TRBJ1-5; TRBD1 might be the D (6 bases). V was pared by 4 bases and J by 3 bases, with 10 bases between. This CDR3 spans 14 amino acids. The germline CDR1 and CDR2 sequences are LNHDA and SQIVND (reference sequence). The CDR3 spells CASSTWGLNQPQHF. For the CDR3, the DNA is TGTGCCAGTAGTACGTGGGGGCTCAATCAGCCCCAGCATTTT. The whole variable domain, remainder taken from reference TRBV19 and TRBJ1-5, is DGGITQSPKYLFRKEGQNVTLSCEQNLNHDAMYWYRQDPGQGLRLIYYSQIVNDFQKGDIAEGYSVSREKKESFPLTVTSAQKNPTAFYLCASSTWGLNQPQHFGDGTRLSIL.